This entry lists 24 T cell receptor beta chains sequenced from one sample in a study of T cell responses to AZD1222 COVID-19 vaccine. Clones were sequenced by immunoSEQ multiplex PCR, and TCRdb holds only the in-frame ones, with some missing. The repertoire includes roughly 150,000 clones, approximately 80% of them detected once, and 4.1% sits in the top ten. The sequencing used peripheral blood, collected on day 0 of AZD1222 vaccination. Receptors were obtained from an adult in good health.

Concerning this clone: A read error may produce the germline difference seen at one junction end. Other nucleotide sequences from this sample produce the same CDR3. The chain joins TRBV28 to TRBJ1-2, with 10 positions matching TRBD1. This CDR3 comprises 14 residues. Germline-derived CDR1 and CDR2 are MDHEN and SYDVKM. This chain's CDR3 is CASSHGTGVDGYTF. CDR3 bases: TGTGCTAGCAGTCACGGGACAGGGGTTGATGGCTACACCTTC.

The rearrangement links TRBV7-2 to TRBJ1-6, with D hard to call. Trimming shortened V by 1 base and J by 6 bases, and 10 bases separated the two germline ends. CDR1 and CDR2 from the germline V gene are SGHTA and FQGNSA. The CDR3 has 15 amino acids. The chain's CDR3 is CASSLGGGPNSPLHF. The DNA for the CDR3 is TGTGCCAGCAGCTTAGGAGGAGGACCTAATTCACCCCTCCACTTT.

The CDR3 nucleotides are TGTGCCTGGAGTGGTATCAGGGGACCGGGTTCACCCCTCCACTTT. This codes for CAWSGIRGPGSPLHF. The chain recombines TRBV30 with TRBJ1-6, with a possible D match to TRBD1 (6 bases). The V end lost 1 base, the J end lost 9 bases, and 16 bases lay between the germline ends. Germline CDR1 is GTSNPN and CDR2 is SVGIG (reference sequence). The CDR3 runs 15 residues.

V and J are TRBV5-6 and TRBJ2-7; no definite D call. The V and J ends lost 3 bases and 0 bases respectively, with 19 bases between them. CDR3 length equals 17 residues. Germline-derived CDR1 and CDR2 are SGHDT and YYEEEE. The CDR3, as DNA: TGTGCCAGCAGCTCCCCTGGATTAAAGATAAACTCCTACGAGCAGTACTTC. Residues: CASSSPGLKINSYEQYF. Looking up the rest from reference TRBV5-6 and TRBJ2-7 gives the full variable domain: DAGVTQSPTHLIKTRGQQVTLRCSPKSGHDTVSWYQQALGQGPQFIFQYYEEEERQRGNFPDRFSGHQFPNYSSELNVNALLLGDSALYLCASSSPGLKINSYEQYFGPGTRLTVT.

The V call is TRBV3-1 (or the pseudogene TRBV3-2), the J call TRBJ2-3; 9 bases match TRBD2. V was pared by 1 base and J by 5 bases, with 7 bases of the junction left unmatched. CDR1 is LGHDT and CDR2 is YNNKEL in the germline V gene (reference sequence). There are 16 residues in the CDR3. The DNA of the CDR3 is TGTGCCAGCAGCCAAGTTGGCGGGGGGGCCGGAGATACGCAGTATTTT. This gives the protein CASSQVGGGAGDTQYF.

This chain links TRBV15 with TRBJ1-1, with 9 positions matching TRBD1. J gave up 1 base and V 0 bases, and 3 bases lay outside the gene matches. This CDR3 spans 16 amino acids. CDR1 is LNHNV and CDR2 is YYDKDF in the germline V gene (reference sequence). The CDR3 spells CATSRDRDRANTEAFF. CDR3 sequence (DNA): TGTGCCACCAGCAGAGATCGGGACAGGGCGAACACTGAAGCTTTCTTT.

The chain couples TRBV27 to TRBJ2-7, with TRBD1 matching over 7 bases. Per the germline V gene, CDR1 is MNHEY and CDR2 is SMNVEV (reference sequence). Trimming took 6 bases from V and 0 from J; bases not matched to a gene: 5. This CDR3 comprises 14 residues. The DNA of the CDR3 is TGTGCCAGCAGCTATGGGGACAGCTCCTACGAGCAGTACTTC. Amino acid sequence: CASSYGDSSYEQYF.

The rearrangement links TRBV7-9 to TRBJ1-1, with 8 bases identical to TRBD1. V dropped 5 bases and J dropped 2; count of bases not matched to a gene: 7. Germline-derived CDR1 and CDR2 are SEHNR and FQNEAQ (reference sequence). CDR3 size: 15 residues. The DNA for the CDR3 is TGTGCCAGCAGCCTCCGCGGACAGGGAAACACTGAAGCTTTCTTT. Protein product: CASSLRGQGNTEAFF.

The rearrangement uses TRBV9 and TRBJ1-2; 8 bases map to TRBD1. CDR3 length: 13 amino acids. The V and J ends lost 3 bases and 10 bases, in that order; junction bases with no gene match: 8. Germline lookup yields CDR1 SGDLS and CDR2 YYNGEE. Written as DNA, the CDR3 is TGTGCCAGCAGCGATCAACCGACAGGGGCCTACACCTTC. It specifies CASSDQPTGAYTF.

The chain recombines TRBV11-2 with TRBJ1-5; no firm D call. V shed 5 bases and J shed 4 bases, with 15 bases lying between them. CDR3 length equals 15 residues. Germline V gives CDR1 SGHAT, CDR2 FQNNGV. The CDR3 sequence: CASSVDWTVNQPQHF. CDR3 nucleotide sequence: TGTGCCAGCAGCGTCGATTGGACGGTGAATCAGCCCCAGCATTTT.

The V and J genes are TRBV6-5 and TRBJ2-7; D is perhaps TRBD2 (7 bases). Germline V gene sequence: CDR1 MNHEY, CDR2 SVGAGI. The V end lost 11 bases, the J end lost 3 bases, and 14 bases lay between the germline ends. The CDR3 totals 12 residues. CDR3 sequence (DNA): TGTGCCGGGGGGGGCAGAGTCTACGAGCAGTACTTC. Amino acid sequence: CAGGGRVYEQYF.

V is TRBV18 and J is TRBJ2-3; D not resolved. The CDR3 is 16 residues long. Looked up from germline, CDR1 is KGHSH and CDR2 is LQKENI. The V and J ends lost 1 base and 0 bases respectively, with 11 bases between them. The CDR3 nucleotides are TGTGCCAGCTCACCACGACACCCTATTAGCACAGATACGCAGTATTTT. Its protein product is CASSPRHPISTDTQYF.

The rearrangement uses TRBV4-1 and TRBJ1-4; D is unclear. The CDR3 consists of 18 residues. V dropped 0 bases and J dropped 7 bases, with 21 bases sitting between them. Germline V gene sequence: CDR1 MGHRA, CDR2 YSYEKL. The CDR3 sequence is CASSQDPPGPWASEKLFF. CDR3 bases: TGCGCCAGCAGCCAAGACCCTCCCGGGCCCTGGGCAAGTGAAAAACTGTTTTTT.

J is TRBJ2-1 and V is TRBV11-3, with a weak D call TRBD2 (6 bases). Between the trimmed V and J ends, which lost 3 bases and 8 bases, there was a span of 11 bases. CDR1 is SGHNT and CDR2 is YENEEA in the germline V gene. This CDR3 region has 13 residues. In nucleotides, the CDR3 is TGTGCCAGCAGCTTCGGGACTCTCGATGAGCAGTTCTTC. This sequence encodes CASSFGTLDEQFF.

The rearrangement uses TRBV29-1 and TRBJ1-1; D uncertain. Trimming took off 2 bases at V and 1 base at J, with 5 bases between the two ends. The CDR3 has 12 residues. Germline loops: CDR1 SQVTM, CDR2 ANQGSEA. The CDR3 DNA is TGCAGCGTTGAACACGCGAACACTGAAGCTTTCTTT. Encoded protein: CSVEHANTEAFF.

V gene TRBV18 combines with J gene TRBJ1-1, with 7 bases lining up with TRBD1. Germline values: CDR1 KGHSH, CDR2 LQKENI. The CDR3 is 13 residues long. Trimming at V came to 4 bases and at J to 5 bases, leaving 4 bases not matched to a gene. The CDR3 here is CASSQGARTEAFF. In DNA, the CDR3 is TGTGCCAGCTCACAGGGGGCGAGGACTGAAGCTTTCTTT.

This clone has a single count. This rearrangement joins TRBV1 to TRBJ1-2. TRBV1 is termed a pseudogene. The length of the CDR3 is 12 residues. CDR3 sequence (DNA): TGCACCAGCAGCGGAGGGATTTGCGGCTACACCTTC. Residues: CTSSGGICGYTF.

V is TRBV18 and J is TRBJ2-7; D might be TRBD1 (6 bases). The germline V gene encodes CDR1 KGHSH and CDR2 LQKENI. CDR3 length: 15 amino acids. Trimming removed 5 bases at V and 7 bases at J, with 21 bases between. The CDR3 here is CASSSNQGSMWEQYF. CDR3 nucleotides: TGTGCCAGCTCATCCAACCAGGGGTCCATGTGGGAGCAGTACTTC.

This chain joins TRBV10-2 and TRBJ1-5; 11 bases agree with TRBD1. The CDR3 has 14 amino acids. V trimming: 6 bases; J trimming: 5 bases; junction bases outside the gene matches: 3. Germline V lookup: CDR1 WSHSY, CDR2 SAAADI. The CDR3 nucleotides read TGCGCCAGCAGAGCGGACAGGGGGCATCAGCCCCAGCATTTT. Translated, it gives CASRADRGHQPQHF.

The rearrangement joins TRBV5-6 to TRBJ2-1; D gene ambiguous. This CDR3 is 11 amino acids long. From germline, CDR1 is SGHDT and CDR2 YYEEEE. The V end was cut by 2 bases, the J end by 10 bases, with 7 bases between. The CDR3 is CASSLEIEQFF. The CDR3 coding sequence is TGTGCCAGCAGCTTAGAAATCGAGCAGTTCTTC.

J is TRBJ1-4 and V is TRBV5-1; possible D gene TRBD1, 5 bases. Trimming took off 4 bases at V and 5 bases at J, with 27 bases between the two ends. The germline CDR1 and CDR2 sequences are SGHRS and YFSETQ. The CDR3 covers 19 residues. The CDR3 is CASSPLLGRVSRTNEKLFF. The DNA of the CDR3 is TGCGCCAGCAGCCCCCTGTTGGGGCGGGTATCGAGGACAAATGAAAAACTGTTTTTT.

This clone appeared a few times. The gene calls are TRBV6-5 and TRBJ1-5; 10 nucleotides line up with TRBD1. Trimming removed 4 bases from V and 7 bases from J; junction bases left unmatched: 7. Germline CDR1 MNHEY, CDR2 SVGAGI. This CDR3 spans 15 amino acids. CDR3 sequence: CASSSIGTGAQPQHF. The CDR3 region has the DNA TGTGCCAGCAGTTCCATTGGGACAGGGGCCCAGCCCCAGCATTTT.

This clone was recorded once. The chain is built from TRBV5-6 and TRBJ1-3, with D perhaps TRBD1 (5 bases). The germline gives CDR1 SGHDT, CDR2 YYEEEE. The germline V and J ends were trimmed by 4 bases and 2 bases, with 10 bases remaining between them. This CDR3 is built from 14 residues. The CDR3: CASSPGYPGNTIYF. The CDR3 nucleotides are TGTGCCAGCAGCCCAGGGTATCCTGGAAACACCATATATTTT.

In DNA, the CDR3 is TGTGCCAGCAGTGAAGCAGGACAGGGCCATTATGGCTACACCTTC. This sequence encodes CASSEAGQGHYGYTF. The genes are TRBV6-1 and TRBJ1-2, with TRBD1 matching over 8 bases. The CDR3 spans 15 residues. The germline V gene has CDR1 MNHNS and CDR2 SASEGT. V lost 0 bases and J lost 5; bases outside the gene matches: 5.